This T cell receptor beta chain comes out of a study of T cells in Graves' hyperthyroidism and ophthalmopathy. TCR beta CDR3 regions were amplified from RNA. Carried out on the TCR CDR3, a first-round RT-PCR used the HTBI primer set. TCRdb re-derived calls from the multiplex PCR reads in MiXCR, one entry per CDR3 protein. The repertoire consists of about 560,000 distinct CDR3 sequences, with 16% occurring once and the leading ten covering about 18%. A few counts support this clonotype. Per germline, CDR1 SEHNR and CDR2 FQNEAQ (reference sequence). Trimming pared 5 bases from V and 4 bases from J, leaving 14 bases between. The CDR3 consists of 15 residues.

The clonotype comes from a woman between 18 and 29 years old with Graves' hyperthyroidism. The rearrangement links TRBV7-9 to TRBJ2-2; maybe TRBD2 (5 bases). Sequenced: blood. The DNA for the CDR3 is TGTGCCAGCAGCCCGAAGGACGCGGGCACCGGGGAGCTGTTTTTT. This translates into CASSPKDAGTGELFF. The variable domain in full, with the rest retrieved from reference TRBV7-9 and TRBJ2-2, is DTGVSQNPRHKITKRGQNVTFRCDPISEHNRLYWYRQTLGQGPEFLTYFQNEAQLEKSRLLSDRFSAERPKGSFSTLEIQRTEQGDSAMYLCASSPKDAGTGELFFGEGSRLTVL.